The rows below give T cell receptor beta chains drawn from one sample of a study of PD-1 blockade in classical Hodgkin lymphoma. Clones were read by immunoSEQ multiplex PCR, and TCRdb kept only the in-frame ones, dropping some. Of 30,000 to 40,000 clones listed, about nine tenths are singletons. This specimen consisted of CD4+ T cells from blood, obtained at baseline. Source of these receptors: a human donor with classical Hodgkin lymphoma. Each CDR3 is given with its conserved first and last residue. D genes are given only for firm matches. Only some rows state a clone size, as once, few, many or a class for expanded clones.

cdr3_length,clone_size,d_call,j_call,v_call,cdr3_nt,cdr3_aa
14,NA,NA,TRBJ1-1,TRBV7-9,TGTGCCAGCAGATTTCTGGGACAGAACACTGAAGCTTTCTTT,CASRFLGQNTEAFF
15,NA,NA,TRBJ2-5,TRBV7-9,TGTGCCAGCAGCTTGGGAGGCGGGGAAGTAGAGACCCAGTACTTC,CASSLGGGEVETQYF
16,NA,NA,TRBJ2-6,TRBV27,TGTGCCAGCAGAGGCAGGAGTAGCTCTGGGGCCAACGTCCTGACTTTC,CASRGRSSSGANVLTF
14,NA,TRBD1,TRBJ2-7,TRBV30,TGTGCCTGGACCACCGGGACAGGGGGGTTCGAGCAGTACTTC,CAWTTGTGGFEQYF
14,once,NA,TRBJ1-5,TRBV19,TGTGCCAGTAGTAAAACAGGTGACCATCAGCCCCAGCATTTT,CASSKTGDHQPQHF
15,NA,NA,TRBJ2-5,TRBV5-1,TGCGCCAGCAGCTTGGAGGCTGTTCCGGGGGAGACCCAGTACTTC,CASSLEAVPGETQYF
17,NA,NA,TRBJ1-1,TRBV7-6,TGTGCCAGCACCGGGGACGGAAGACCCCACTTGAACACTGAAGCTTTCTTT,CASTGDGRPHLNTEAFF
14,NA,NA,TRBJ2-7,TRBV6-6,TGTGCCAGCAGGCCGCCCGGGCCCACCTACGAGCAGTACTTC,CASRPPGPTYEQYF
13,NA,NA,TRBJ2-1,TRBV18,TGTGCCGGCCAACCGGGGGCTCGGAATGAGCAGTTCTTC,CAGQPGARNEQFF
15,NA,TRBD2,TRBJ2-3,TRBV30,TGTGCCTGGCTGGGACTAGCGGGGATAGGAGATACGCAGTATTTT,CAWLGLAGIGDTQYF
14,NA,TRBD1,TRBJ2-7,TRBV10-2,TGCGCCAGCAGTGGCCGGGACAGGACCTACGAGCAGTACTTC,CASSGRDRTYEQYF
16,NA,TRBD1,TRBJ2-7,TRBV18,TGTGCCAGCTCAACGACAGGGAAGGGGATCTCCTACGAGCAGTACTTC,CASSTTGKGISYEQYF
15,NA,NA,TRBJ1-1,TRBV6-6,TGTGCCAGCAGTTACTCTCCGGCTATGAACACTGAAGCTTTCTTT,CASSYSPAMNTEAFF
15,NA,NA,TRBJ1-3,TRBV13,TGTGCCAGCAGCCAAACTCCGAACTCTGGAAACACCATATATTTT,CASSQTPNSGNTIYF
19,once,NA,TRBJ2-7,TRBV18,TGTGCCAGCTCACCACCGATAAAGGTTGGTTTCAGGGGATCCTACGAGCAGTACTTC,CASSPPIKVGFRGSYEQYF
16,NA,TRBD1,TRBJ1-1,TRBV5-6,TGTGCCAGCAGCTTGGTGGGGACAGGTTGGAACACTGAAGCTTTCTTT,CASSLVGTGWNTEAFF
19,NA,NA,TRBJ2-3,TRBV7-3,TGTGCCAGCAGATCGACTCCATCCCTCCGGGACTCCAGCACAGATACGCAGTATTTT,CASRSTPSLRDSSTDTQYF
15,once,TRBD1,TRBJ2-7,TRBV6-5,TGTGCCAGCAGCACCCGCGGACAGGGAAATAACGAGCAGTACTTC,CASSTRGQGNNEQYF
12,NA,NA,TRBJ2-1,TRBV29-1,TGCAGCGTCGACAGGTTTTCGAGTGAGCAGTTCTTC,CSVDRFSSEQFF
13,once,NA,TRBJ1-5,TRBV9,TGTGCCAGCAGCGTAGGGACAAATCAGCCCCAGCATTTT,CASSVGTNQPQHF
14,NA,TRBD1,TRBJ1-1,TRBV27,TGTGCCAGCAGTGTAGTACAGGGGGCCACTGAAGCTTTCTTT,CASSVVQGATEAFF
15,NA,TRBD1,TRBJ2-2,TRBV27,TGTGCCAGCCATAAACAGGGGTCTTACACCGGGGAGCTGTTTTTT,CASHKQGSYTGELFF
13,NA,NA,TRBJ1-1,TRBV25-1,TGTGCCAGCAGTGAAAAGCCGAACACTGAAGCTTTCTTT,CASSEKPNTEAFF
14,NA,TRBD1,TRBJ1-1,TRBV7-8,TGTGCCAGCAGCTTAAACACAGGGGGCACTGAAGCTTTCTTT,CASSLNTGGTEAFF
15,NA,NA,TRBJ2-2,TRBV7-6,TGTGCCAGCAGCCTAGGGGCCCTGGGGACCGGGGAGCTGTTTTTT,CASSLGALGTGELFF
11,NA,NA,TRBJ2-7,TRBV2,TGTGCCAGCAGTGAAAGTTGGGGGAAGTACTTC,CASSESWGKYF
15,NA,TRBD1,TRBJ2-5,TRBV2,TGTGCCAGCAGTGATAAGGACAGGGGAGCAGAGACCCAGTACTTC,CASSDKDRGAETQYF
16,NA,NA,TRBJ1-2,TRBV2,TGTGCCAGCAGTGACTGGGGACGGCGACGAAGCTATGGCTACACCTTC,CASSDWGRRRSYGYTF
15,NA,TRBD1,TRBJ1-1,TRBV4-1,TGCGCCAGCAGCCAAGGACAGGGGGCAGGGACTGAAGCTTTCTTT,CASSQGQGAGTEAFF
13,few,TRBD1,TRBJ1-2,TRBV5-1,TGCGCCAGCAGCCCTACAGGGGTAGATGGCTACACCTTC,CASSPTGVDGYTF
15,once,TRBD2,TRBJ2-5,TRBV6-1,TGTGCCAGCAGTGGGACTAGCGGTTGGTCGGAGACCCAGTACTTC,CASSGTSGWSETQYF
14,NA,NA,TRBJ2-3,TRBV7-2,TGTGCCAGCAGCCAGGGGGGGCTTACAGATACGCAGTATTTT,CASSQGGLTDTQYF
14,NA,NA,TRBJ1-1,TRBV10-1,TGCGCCAGCACATTCGGACAGTTGAACACTGAAGCTTTCTTT,CASTFGQLNTEAFF
15,NA,TRBD2,TRBJ2-5,TRBV6-6,TGTGCCGATAAGAACTGGCCACTAGCGGTCGAGACCCAGTACTTC,CADKNWPLAVETQYF
16,NA,TRBD2,TRBJ2-3,TRBV7-9,TGTGCCAGCAGCATAAGAGCGGGAGTCGCCCACCCTACGCAGTATTTT,CASSIRAGVAHPTQYF
13,NA,NA,TRBJ2-3,TRBV18,TGTGCCAGCTCACCGCTAGAATCCGGTACGCAGTATTTT,CASSPLESGTQYF
13,NA,NA,TRBJ2-7,TRBV23-1,TGCGCCAGCAGTGGTAAGAACATCTACGAGCAGTACTTC,CASSGKNIYEQYF
20,NA,TRBD1,TRBJ1-2,TRBV28,TGTGCCAGCAGTTTAAGGGTGGGGCCAAAGGGACAGGGGGCCCACTATGGCTACACCTTC,CASSLRVGPKGQGAHYGYTF
14,NA,NA,TRBJ2-7,TRBV6-1,TGTGCCAGCATCATAAAACCCCAGTCCTACGAGCAGTACTTC,CASIIKPQSYEQYF
17,few,TRBD1,TRBJ1-2,TRBV4-1,TGCGCCAGCAGCCAAGATACATCGGGACAGGGGGACTATGGCTACACCTTC,CASSQDTSGQGDYGYTF
14,NA,NA,TRBJ2-5,TRBV4-1,TGCGCCAGCAGCCGGCGACAGGATCAAGAGACCCAGTACTTC,CASSRRQDQETQYF
16,NA,TRBD2,TRBJ2-3,TRBV11-2,TGTGCCAGCAGCTTCGGACTAGCGGCTAGCACAGATACGCAGTATTTT,CASSFGLAASTDTQYF
15,NA,TRBD1,TRBJ1-2,TRBV14,TGTGCCAGCAGCCAAGCCAGGACAGGGAAGGGGGGCTACACCTTC,CASSQARTGKGGYTF
11,NA,NA,TRBJ2-7,TRBV30,TGTGCCTGGAGCAACGCCCACGAGCAGTACTTC,CAWSNAHEQYF
14,once,TRBD2,TRBJ2-2,TRBV5-4,TGTGCCAGCAAACTAGCGGGGGACACCGGGGAGCTGTTTTTT,CASKLAGDTGELFF